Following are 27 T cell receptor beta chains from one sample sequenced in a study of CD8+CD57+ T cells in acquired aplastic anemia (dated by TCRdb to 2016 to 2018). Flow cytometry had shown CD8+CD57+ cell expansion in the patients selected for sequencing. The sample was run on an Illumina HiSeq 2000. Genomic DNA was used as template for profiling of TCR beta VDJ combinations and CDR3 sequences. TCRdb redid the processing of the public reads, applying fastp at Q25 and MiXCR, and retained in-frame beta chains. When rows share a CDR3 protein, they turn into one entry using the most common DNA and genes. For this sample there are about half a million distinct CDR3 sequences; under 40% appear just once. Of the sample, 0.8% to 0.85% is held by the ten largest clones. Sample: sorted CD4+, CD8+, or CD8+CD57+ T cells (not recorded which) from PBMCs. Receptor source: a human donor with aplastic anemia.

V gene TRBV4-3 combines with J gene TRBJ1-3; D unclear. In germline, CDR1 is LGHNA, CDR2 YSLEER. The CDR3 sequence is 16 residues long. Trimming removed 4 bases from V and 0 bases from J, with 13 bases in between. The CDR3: CASSPSPGGSGNTIYF. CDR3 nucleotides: TGCGCCAGCAGCCCTTCACCAGGCGGCTCTGGAAACACCATATATTTT.

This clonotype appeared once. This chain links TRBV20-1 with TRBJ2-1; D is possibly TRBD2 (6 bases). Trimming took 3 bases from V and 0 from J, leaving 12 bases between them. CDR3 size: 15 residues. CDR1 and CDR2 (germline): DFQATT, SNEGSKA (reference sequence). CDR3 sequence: CSASSGVGSYNEQFF. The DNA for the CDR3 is TGCAGTGCTAGCTCGGGAGTGGGCTCCTACAATGAGCAGTTCTTC.

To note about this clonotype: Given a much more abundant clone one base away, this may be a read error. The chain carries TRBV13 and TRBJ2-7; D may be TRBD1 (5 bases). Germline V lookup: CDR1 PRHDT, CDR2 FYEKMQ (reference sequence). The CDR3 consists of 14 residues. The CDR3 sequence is CAGRVMGRTYEQYF. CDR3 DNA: TGTGCCGGCAGGGTGATGGGCCGGACCTACGAGCAGTACTTC.

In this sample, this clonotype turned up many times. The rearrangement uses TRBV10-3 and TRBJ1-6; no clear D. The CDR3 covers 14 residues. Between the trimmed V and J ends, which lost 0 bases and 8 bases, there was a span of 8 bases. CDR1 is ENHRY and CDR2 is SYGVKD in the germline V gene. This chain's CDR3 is CAISESGVDSPLHF. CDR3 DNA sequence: TGTGCCATCAGTGAGTCAGGAGTGGATTCACCCCTCCACTTT.

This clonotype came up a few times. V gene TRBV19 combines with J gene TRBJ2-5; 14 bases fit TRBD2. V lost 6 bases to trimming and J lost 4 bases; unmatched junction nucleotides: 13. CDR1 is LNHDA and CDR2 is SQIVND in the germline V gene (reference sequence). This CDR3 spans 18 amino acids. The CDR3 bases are TGTGCCAGTAGCTCGGGACTAGCGGGAGTACTATTGCGAGAGACCCAGTACTTC. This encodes CASSSGLAGVLLRETQYF.

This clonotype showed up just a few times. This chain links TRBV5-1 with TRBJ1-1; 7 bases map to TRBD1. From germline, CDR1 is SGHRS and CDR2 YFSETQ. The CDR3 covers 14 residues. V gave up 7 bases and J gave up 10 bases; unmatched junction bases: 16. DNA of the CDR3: TGCGCCAGCGCGCTTGAAGTACAGGGGTTGGGAGCTTTCTTT. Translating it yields CASALEVQGLGAFF. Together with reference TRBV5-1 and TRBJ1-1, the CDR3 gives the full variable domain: KAGVTQTPRYLIKTRGQQVTLSCSPISGHRSVSWYQQTPGQGLQFLFEYFSETQRNKGNFPGRFSGRQFSNSRSEMNVSTLELGDSALYLCASALEVQGLGAFFGQGTRLTVV.

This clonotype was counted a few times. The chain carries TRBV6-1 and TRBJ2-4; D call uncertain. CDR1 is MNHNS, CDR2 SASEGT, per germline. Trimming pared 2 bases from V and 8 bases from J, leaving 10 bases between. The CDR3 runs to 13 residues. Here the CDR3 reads CASSERVRDIQYF. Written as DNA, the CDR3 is TGTGCCAGCAGTGAAAGGGTTAGGGACATTCAGTACTTC.

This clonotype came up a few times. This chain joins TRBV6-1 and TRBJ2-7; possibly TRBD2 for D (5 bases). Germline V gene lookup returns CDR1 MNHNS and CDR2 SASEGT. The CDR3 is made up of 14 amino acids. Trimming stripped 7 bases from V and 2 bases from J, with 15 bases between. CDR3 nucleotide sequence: TGTGCCAGCACAAGGACTGCATTACCCTACGAGCAGTACTTC. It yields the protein CASTRTALPYEQYF.

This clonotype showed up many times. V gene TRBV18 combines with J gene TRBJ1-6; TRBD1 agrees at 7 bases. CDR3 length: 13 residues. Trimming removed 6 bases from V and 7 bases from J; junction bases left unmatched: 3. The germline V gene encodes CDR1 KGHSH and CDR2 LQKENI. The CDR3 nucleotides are TGTGCCAGCTCGGGACAGCTGAATTCACCCCTCCACTTT. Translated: CASSGQLNSPLHF.

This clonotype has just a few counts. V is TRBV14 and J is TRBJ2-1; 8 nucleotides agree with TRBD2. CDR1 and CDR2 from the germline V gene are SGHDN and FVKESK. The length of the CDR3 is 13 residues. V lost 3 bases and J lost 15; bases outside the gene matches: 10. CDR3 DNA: TGTGCCAGCAGCCAGACCCGTGGACTAGCCCTGTTCTTC. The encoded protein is CASSQTRGLALFF.

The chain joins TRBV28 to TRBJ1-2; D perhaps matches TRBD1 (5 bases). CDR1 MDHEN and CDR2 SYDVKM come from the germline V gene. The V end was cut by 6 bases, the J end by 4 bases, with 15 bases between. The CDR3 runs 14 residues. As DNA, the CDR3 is TGTGCCAGCAGCGAGGGGCAGGCAGGCTATGGCTACACCTTC. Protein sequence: CASSEGQAGYGYTF.

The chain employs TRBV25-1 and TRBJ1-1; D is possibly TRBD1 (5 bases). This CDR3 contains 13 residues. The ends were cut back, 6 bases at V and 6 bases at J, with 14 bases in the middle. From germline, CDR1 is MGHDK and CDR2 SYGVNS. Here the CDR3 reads CASSWRGNAEAFF. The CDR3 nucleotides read TGTGCCAGCAGCTGGAGGGGAAATGCTGAAGCTTTCTTT.

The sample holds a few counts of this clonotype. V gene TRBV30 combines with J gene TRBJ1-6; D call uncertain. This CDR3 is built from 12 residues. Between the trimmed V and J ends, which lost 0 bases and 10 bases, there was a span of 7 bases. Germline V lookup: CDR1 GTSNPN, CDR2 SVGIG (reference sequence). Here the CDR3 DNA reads TGTGCCTGGAGTGTACCCCTATCACCCCTCCACTTT. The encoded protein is CAWSVPLSPLHF.

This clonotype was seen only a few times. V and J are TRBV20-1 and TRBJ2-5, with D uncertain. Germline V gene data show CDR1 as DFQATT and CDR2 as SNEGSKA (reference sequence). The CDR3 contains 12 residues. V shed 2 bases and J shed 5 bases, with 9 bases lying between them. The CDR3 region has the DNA TGCAGTGCTAGACTGTCGGCGGAGACCCAGTACTTC. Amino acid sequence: CSARLSAETQYF.

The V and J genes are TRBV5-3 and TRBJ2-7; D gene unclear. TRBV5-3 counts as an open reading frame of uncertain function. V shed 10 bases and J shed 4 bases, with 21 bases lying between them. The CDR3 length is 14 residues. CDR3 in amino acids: CAWSARTAPYEQYF. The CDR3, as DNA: TGTGCCTGGAGTGCCCGGACGGCACCGTACGAGCAGTACTTC.

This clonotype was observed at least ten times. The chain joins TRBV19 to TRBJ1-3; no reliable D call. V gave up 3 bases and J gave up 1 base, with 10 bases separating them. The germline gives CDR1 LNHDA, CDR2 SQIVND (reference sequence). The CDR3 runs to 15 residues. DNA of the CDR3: TGTGCCAGTAGTATCTTCGGGCAGTCTGGAAACACCATATATTTT. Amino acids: CASSIFGQSGNTIYF. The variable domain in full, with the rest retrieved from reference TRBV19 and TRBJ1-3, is DGGITQSPKYLFRKEGQNVTLSCEQNLNHDAMYWYRQDPGQGLRLIYYSQIVNDFQKGDIAEGYSVSREKKESFPLTVTSAQKNPTAFYLCASSIFGQSGNTIYFGEGSWLTVV.

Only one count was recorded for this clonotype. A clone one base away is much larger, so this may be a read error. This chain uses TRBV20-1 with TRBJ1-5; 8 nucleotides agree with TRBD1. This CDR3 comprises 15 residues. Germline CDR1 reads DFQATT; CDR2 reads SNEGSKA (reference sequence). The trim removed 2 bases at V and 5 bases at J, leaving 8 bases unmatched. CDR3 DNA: TGCAGTGCTAGACACCGCGAGACAGGGGATCAGCCCCAGCATTTT. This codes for CSARHRETGDQPQHF.

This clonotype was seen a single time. CDR3 sequence reads: CASSLLGATDTQYF. CDR3 bases: TGCGCCAGCAGCTTGCTGGGGGCCACTGATACGCAGTATTTT. The rearrangement links TRBV5-1 to TRBJ2-3, with a tentative D call TRBD1 (6 bases). CDR3 size: 14 residues. Germline V gives CDR1 SGHRS, CDR2 YFSETQ. Trimming shortened V by 1 base and J by 6 bases, and 12 bases separated the two germline ends.

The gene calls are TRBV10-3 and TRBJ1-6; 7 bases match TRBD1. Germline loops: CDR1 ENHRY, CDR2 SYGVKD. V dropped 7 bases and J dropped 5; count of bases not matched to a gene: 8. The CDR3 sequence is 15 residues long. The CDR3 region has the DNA TGTGCCATCACAGACGGGACAGCCAATAATTCACCCCTCCACTTT. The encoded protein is CAITDGTANNSPLHF.

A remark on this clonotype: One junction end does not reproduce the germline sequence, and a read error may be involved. The DNA of the CDR3 is TGTGCCACCAGTGTTACGATGTATTTTTCAGGGTTGTCCCGCTCTGGAGACACCATATATTTT. As protein: CATSVTMYFSGLSRSGDTIYF. The rearrangement joins TRBV24-1 to TRBJ1-3, with D possibly TRBD1 on 5 matching bases. The length of the CDR3 is 21 residues. Germline V gene lookup returns CDR1 KGHDR and CDR2 SFDVKD.

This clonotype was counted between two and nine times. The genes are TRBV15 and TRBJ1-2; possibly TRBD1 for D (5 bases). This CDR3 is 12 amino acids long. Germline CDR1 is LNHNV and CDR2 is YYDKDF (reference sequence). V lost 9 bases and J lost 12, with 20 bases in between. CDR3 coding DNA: TGTGCCACTCGTAACGGGGCCTCTGGAAACACCTTC. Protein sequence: CATRNGASGNTF.

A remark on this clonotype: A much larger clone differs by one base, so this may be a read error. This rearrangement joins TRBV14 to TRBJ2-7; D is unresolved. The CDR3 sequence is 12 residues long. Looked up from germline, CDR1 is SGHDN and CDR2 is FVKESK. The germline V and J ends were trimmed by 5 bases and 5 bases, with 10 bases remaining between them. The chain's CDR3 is CASSLVGNEQYF. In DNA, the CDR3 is TGTGCCAGCAGCTTGGTGGGGAACGAGCAGTACTTC.

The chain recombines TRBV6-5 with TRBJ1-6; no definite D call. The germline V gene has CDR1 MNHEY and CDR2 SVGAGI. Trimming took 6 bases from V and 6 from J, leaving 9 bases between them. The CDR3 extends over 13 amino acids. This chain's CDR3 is CASRYDGNSPLHF. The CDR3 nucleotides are TGTGCCAGCAGATACGACGGTAATTCACCCCTCCACTTT.

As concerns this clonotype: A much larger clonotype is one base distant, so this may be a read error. CDR3 loop: CSARSPGPRRRTLHF. The DNA of the CDR3 is TGCAGTGCTAGATCTCCGGGACCGCGGAGGAGGACCCTCCACTTT. The chain recombines TRBV20-1 with TRBJ1-6; tentatively, D is TRBD1 (5 bases). This CDR3 has 15 residues. Germline CDR1 reads DFQATT; CDR2 reads SNEGSKA (reference sequence). Trimming shortened V by 2 bases and J by 14 bases, and 22 bases separated the two germline ends.

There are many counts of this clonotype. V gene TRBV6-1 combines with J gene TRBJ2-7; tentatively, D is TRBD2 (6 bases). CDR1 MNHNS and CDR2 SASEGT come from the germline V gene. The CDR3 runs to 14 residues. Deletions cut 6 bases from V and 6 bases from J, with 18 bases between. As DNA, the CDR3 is TGTGCCAGCAGGGAGGCGACACTAGCTTCCGAGCAGTACTTC. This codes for CASREATLASEQYF.

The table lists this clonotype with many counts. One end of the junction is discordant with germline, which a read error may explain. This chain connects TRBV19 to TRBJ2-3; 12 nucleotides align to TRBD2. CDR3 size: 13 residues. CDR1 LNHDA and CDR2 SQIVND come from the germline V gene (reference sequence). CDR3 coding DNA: TGTGCCAGTAGTCCTTGGACTAGCGGGGCGCTGGATTTT. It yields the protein CASSPWTSGALDF.

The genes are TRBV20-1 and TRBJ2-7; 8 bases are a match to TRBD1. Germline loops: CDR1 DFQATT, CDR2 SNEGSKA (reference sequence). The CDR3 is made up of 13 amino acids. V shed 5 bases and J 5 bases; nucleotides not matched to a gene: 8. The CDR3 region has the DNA TGCAGTGCTTATTCCGACAGGGGCCACGAGCAGTACTTC. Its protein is CSAYSDRGHEQYF.